This T cell receptor beta chain comes out of a study of T cell responses to AZD1222 COVID-19 vaccine. About the study: Second-dose schedules of about 4 or about 12 weeks were combined.

Clones were sequenced by immunoSEQ multiplex PCR, and TCRdb holds only the in-frame ones, with some missing. Among 150,000 or so clones listed, around 85% were seen once. As for this clone: Its antigen is not identified.

Looked up from germline, CDR1 is MDHEN and CDR2 is SYDVKM. V shed 11 bases and J shed 2 bases, with 19 bases lying between them. The CDR3 sequence is 15 residues long. Study-level findings and limits: CD4 TCRs covered the whole spike, strongest at regions 160-218 and 743-854. Reportedly, nearly half the spike-specific TCRs target unmutated variant regions.

This receptor was identified in an adult in good health. The rearrangement joins TRBV28 to TRBJ2-4; D is unclear. Here the sequenced sample was peripheral blood, taken on day 0 of AZD1222 vaccination. DNA of the CDR3: TGTGCCCCCCTCCCCCGAGGAAGCTCCAAAAACATTCAGTACTTC. Its protein product is CAPLPRGSSKNIQYF.